This T cell receptor beta chain was captured by sequencing in a study of blood T cell repertoires in COVID-19. The germline gives CDR1 MNHEY, CDR2 SVGAGI. The CDR3 is 14 residues long. V lost 5 bases to trimming and J lost 5 bases, with 16 bases between them. The method was immunoSEQ multiplex PCR; TCRdb's version includes in-frame clones alone and lacks a portion of them. Of approximately 310,000 clones listed, roughly 91% are singletons. V gene TRBV6-5 combines with J gene TRBJ2-7; maybe TRBD2 (5 bases). Sequences were obtained from peripheral blood. This receptor was identified in a middle-aged man with active or convalescent COVID-19. The CDR3 DNA reads as TGTGCCAGCAGTCCTCGGGATCCCGCCAACGAGCAGTACTTC. Its protein product is CASSPRDPANEQYF.